This T cell receptor (beta chain) was recovered during a study of T-cell reconstitution after alpha-beta-depleted transplantation in children (dated by TCRdb to the mid-2010s). Describing the broader study: T-cell immune reconstitution after TCRalphabeta/CD19-depleted allogeneic hematopoietic cell transplantation in children was quantitatively tracked in the study by means of TCR repertoire profiling. The investigation overall reported the following: Hyperexpanded clone frequencies declined over subsequent months; after one year, T-cell counts and TCRbeta diversity were mostly attributed to newly produced T cells. Apparently early alphabetaT-cell count recovery about two months after transplant reportedly relied on only several hundred rapidly expanded clones derived from non-depleted graft cells. In some patients, the high TCRbeta diversity seen at day 60 was put down to recipient T cells and intrathymic progenitors that had survived conditioning.

With respect to this clonotype: Its antigen remains unidentified. Qualities for individual bases were not recorded, and no much larger clone is one base off.

CDR1 and CDR2 are read off the germline V gene as SGHAT and FQNNGV. CDR3 length: 15 amino acids, cysteine to phenylalanine. The entry retains the CDR3 DNA only, 45 bases that are in frame from base 1. V lost 1 base and J lost 0 bases; the stretch between them is 10 bases long. What this sample's treatment or condition label stands for: allogeneic hematopoietic cell transplantation with graft depleted of TCRalphabeta T cells and CD19 B cells. The transplant recipients were children given TCRalphabeta/CD19-depleted allogeneic hematopoietic cell grafts. Library method: PCR. Sequenced on an Illumina HiSeq 2500. TCR libraries were prepared with molecular barcoding, using unique molecular identifiers to normalize TCRbeta repertoire quantification. In TCRdb, the public reads were trimmed at Q25 with fastp and aligned with MiXCR, with productive beta chains retained. For every CDR3 protein sequence, its rows merge into one entry that carries the most common genes and DNA. The sample data list some 300,000 distinct CDR3 sequences, and roughly 9.1% of these were observed just once. Less than 9% of the sample comes from the top ten.

The specimen comprised PBMCs, sampled before TCRalphabeta/CD19-depleted stem cell transplant. The receptor was isolated from a boy in the first two years of life with acute myeloid leukemia, due to receive a stem cell transplant. The receptor chain draws on TRBV11-2 and TRBJ2-7; a tentative D match to TRBD2 spans 5 bases. The DNA is TGTGCCAGCAGCTTAGGACGAGGGAACTCCTACGAGCAGTACTTC. This sequence encodes CASSLGRGNSYEQYF.